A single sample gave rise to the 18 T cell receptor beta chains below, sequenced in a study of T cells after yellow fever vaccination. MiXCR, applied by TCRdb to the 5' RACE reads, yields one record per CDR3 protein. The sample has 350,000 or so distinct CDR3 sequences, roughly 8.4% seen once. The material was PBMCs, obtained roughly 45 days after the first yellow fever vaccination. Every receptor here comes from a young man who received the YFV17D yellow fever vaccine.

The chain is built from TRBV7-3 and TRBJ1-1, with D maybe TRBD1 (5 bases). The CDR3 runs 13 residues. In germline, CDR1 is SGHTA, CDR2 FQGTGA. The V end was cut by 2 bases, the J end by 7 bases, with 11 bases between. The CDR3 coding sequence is TGTGCCAGCAGCTTATTTTTGGGGGGTGAAGCTTTCTTT. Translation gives CASSLFLGGEAFF.

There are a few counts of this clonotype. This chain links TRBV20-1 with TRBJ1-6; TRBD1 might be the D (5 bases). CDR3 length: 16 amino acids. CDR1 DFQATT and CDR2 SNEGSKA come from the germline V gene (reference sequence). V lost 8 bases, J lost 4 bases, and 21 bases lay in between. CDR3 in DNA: TGCAGTTCTCGACGGGGACCTGTTGGGTATAATTCACCCCTCCACTTT. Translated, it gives CSSRRGPVGYNSPLHF.

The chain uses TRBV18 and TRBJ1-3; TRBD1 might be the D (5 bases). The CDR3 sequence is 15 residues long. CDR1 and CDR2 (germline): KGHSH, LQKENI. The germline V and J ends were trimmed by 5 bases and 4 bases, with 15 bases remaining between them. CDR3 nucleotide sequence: TGTGCCAGCTCAGACAGCAGAGGATTGGGAAACACCATATATTTT. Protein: CASSDSRGLGNTIYF. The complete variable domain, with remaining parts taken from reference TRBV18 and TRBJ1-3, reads NAGVMQNPRHLVRRRGQEARLRCSPMKGHSHVYWYRQLPEEGLKFMVYLQKENIIDESGMPKERFSAEFPKEGPSILRIQQVVRGDSAAYFCASSDSRGLGNTIYFGEGSWLTVV.

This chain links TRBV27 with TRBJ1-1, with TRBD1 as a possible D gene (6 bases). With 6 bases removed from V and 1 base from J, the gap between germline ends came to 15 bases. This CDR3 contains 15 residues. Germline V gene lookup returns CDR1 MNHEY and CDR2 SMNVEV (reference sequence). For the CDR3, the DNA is TGTGCCAGCAGCACAGGGTTAGCCCCGAACACTGAAGCTTTCTTT. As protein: CASSTGLAPNTEAFF.

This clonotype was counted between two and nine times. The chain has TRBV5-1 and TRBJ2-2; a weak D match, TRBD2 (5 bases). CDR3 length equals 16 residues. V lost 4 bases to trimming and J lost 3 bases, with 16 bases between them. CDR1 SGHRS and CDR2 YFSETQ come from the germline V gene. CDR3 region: CASSPLAAGHTGELFF. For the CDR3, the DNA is TGCGCCAGCAGCCCCTTAGCTGCGGGCCACACCGGGGAGCTGTTTTTT.

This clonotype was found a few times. This chain's CDR3 is CSARETTGGRQPQHF. The CDR3 DNA follows: TGCAGTGCTAGAGAGACGACAGGGGGCCGACAGCCCCAGCATTTT. The chain employs TRBV20-1 and TRBJ1-5, with 10 bases aligning to TRBD1. V lost 0 bases, J lost 7 bases, and 6 bases stayed unmatched. The germline CDR1 and CDR2 sequences are DFQATT and SNEGSKA (reference sequence). This CDR3 has 15 amino acids.

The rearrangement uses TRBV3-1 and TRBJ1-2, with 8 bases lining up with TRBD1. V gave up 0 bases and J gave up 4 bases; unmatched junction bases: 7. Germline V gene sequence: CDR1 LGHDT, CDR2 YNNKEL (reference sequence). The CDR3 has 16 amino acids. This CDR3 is CASSQEGMGQVYGYTF. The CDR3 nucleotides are TGTGCCAGCAGCCAAGAGGGGATGGGACAGGTCTATGGCTACACCTTC.

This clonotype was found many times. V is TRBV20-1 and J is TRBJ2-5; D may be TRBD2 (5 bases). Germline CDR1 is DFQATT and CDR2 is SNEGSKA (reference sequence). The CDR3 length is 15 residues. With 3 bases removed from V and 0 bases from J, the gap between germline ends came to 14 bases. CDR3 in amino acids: CSASPPGRNQETQYF. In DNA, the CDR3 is TGCAGTGCTAGCCCGCCGGGAAGGAACCAAGAGACCCAGTACTTC.

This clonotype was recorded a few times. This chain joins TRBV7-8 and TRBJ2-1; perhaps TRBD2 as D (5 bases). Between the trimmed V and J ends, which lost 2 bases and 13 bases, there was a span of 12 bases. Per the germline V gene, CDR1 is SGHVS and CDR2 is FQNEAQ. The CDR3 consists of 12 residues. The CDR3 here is CASSLLETGQFF. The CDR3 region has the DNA TGTGCCAGCAGCTTACTAGAGACGGGACAGTTCTTC.

Written as DNA, the CDR3 is TGTGCCACCAGGCGCTCCGGGACTACCAACACCGGGGAGCTGTTTTTT. This encodes CATRRSGTTNTGELFF. The rearrangement links TRBV10-3 to TRBJ2-2, with TRBD2 matching 7 bases. The CDR3 is 16 residues long. Germline CDR1 ENHRY, CDR2 SYGVKD. Trimming at V came to 10 bases and at J to 2 bases, leaving 13 bases not matched to a gene.

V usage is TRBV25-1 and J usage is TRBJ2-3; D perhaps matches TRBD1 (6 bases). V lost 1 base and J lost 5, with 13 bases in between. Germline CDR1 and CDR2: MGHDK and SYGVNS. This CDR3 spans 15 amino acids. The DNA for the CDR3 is TGTGCCAGCAGTGAATCTTGGACAGACATAGATACGCAGTATTTT. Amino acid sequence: CASSESWTDIDTQYF.

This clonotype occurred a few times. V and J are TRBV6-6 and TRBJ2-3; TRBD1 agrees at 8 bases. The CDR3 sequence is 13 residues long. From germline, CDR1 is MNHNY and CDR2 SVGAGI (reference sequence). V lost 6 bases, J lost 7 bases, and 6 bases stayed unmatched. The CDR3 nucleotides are TGTGCCAGCAGCCGAACAGGGGGATATACGCAGTATTTT. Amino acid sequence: CASSRTGGYTQYF.

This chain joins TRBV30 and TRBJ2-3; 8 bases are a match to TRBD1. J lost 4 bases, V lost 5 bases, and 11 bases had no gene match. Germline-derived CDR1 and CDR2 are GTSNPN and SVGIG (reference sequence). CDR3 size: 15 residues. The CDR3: CAWHITGGGADTQYF. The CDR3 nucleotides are TGTGCCTGGCACATAACAGGGGGTGGTGCAGATACGCAGTATTTT.

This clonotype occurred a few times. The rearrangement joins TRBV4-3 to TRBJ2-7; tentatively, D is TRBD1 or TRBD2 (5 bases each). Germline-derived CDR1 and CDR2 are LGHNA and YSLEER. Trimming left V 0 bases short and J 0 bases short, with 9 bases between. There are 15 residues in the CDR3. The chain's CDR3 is CASSQDWGISYEQYV. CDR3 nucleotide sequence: TGCGCCAGCAGCCAAGATTGGGGGATCTCCTACGAGCAGTACGTC.

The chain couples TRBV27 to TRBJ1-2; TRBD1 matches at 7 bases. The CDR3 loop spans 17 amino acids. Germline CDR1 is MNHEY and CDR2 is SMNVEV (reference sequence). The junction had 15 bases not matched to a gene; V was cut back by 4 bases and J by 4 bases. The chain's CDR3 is CASSSLPLRGRGYGYTF. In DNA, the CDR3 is TGTGCCAGCAGTTCCCTTCCCCTCAGGGGGAGAGGCTATGGCTACACCTTC.

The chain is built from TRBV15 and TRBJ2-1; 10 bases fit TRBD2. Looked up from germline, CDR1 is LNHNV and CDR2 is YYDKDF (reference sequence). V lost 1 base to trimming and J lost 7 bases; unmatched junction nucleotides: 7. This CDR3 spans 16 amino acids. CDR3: CATSRGAPGLANEQFF. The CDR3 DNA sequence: TGTGCCACCAGCAGAGGGGCTCCGGGACTAGCGAATGAGCAGTTCTTC. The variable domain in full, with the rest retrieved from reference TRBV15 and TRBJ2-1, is DAMVIQNPRYQVTQFGKPVTLSCSQTLNHNVMYWYQQKSSQAPKLLFHYYDKDFNNEADTPDNFQSRRPNTSFCFLDIRSPGLGDTAMYLCATSRGAPGLANEQFFGPGTRLTVL.

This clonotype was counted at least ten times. CDR3 coding DNA: TGCGCCAGCAGCCAAACAGGGGGCGCGGGCACAGATACGCAGTATTTT. This sequence encodes CASSQTGGAGTDTQYF. The genes are TRBV4-3 and TRBJ2-3; 9 bases agree with TRBD1. CDR3 length: 16 residues. The germline gives CDR1 LGHNA, CDR2 YSLEER. The V gene end was trimmed by 2 bases and the J gene end by 1 base; junction bases not matched to a gene: 4.

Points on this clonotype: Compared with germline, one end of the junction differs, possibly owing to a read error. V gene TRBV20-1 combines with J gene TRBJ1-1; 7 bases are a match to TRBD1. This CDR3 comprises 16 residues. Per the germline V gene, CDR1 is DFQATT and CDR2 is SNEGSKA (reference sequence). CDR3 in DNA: TGCTGTGCTAGAGATCGCGACAGGGAATGGGACACTGAAGCTTTCTTT. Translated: CCARDRDREWDTEAFF.